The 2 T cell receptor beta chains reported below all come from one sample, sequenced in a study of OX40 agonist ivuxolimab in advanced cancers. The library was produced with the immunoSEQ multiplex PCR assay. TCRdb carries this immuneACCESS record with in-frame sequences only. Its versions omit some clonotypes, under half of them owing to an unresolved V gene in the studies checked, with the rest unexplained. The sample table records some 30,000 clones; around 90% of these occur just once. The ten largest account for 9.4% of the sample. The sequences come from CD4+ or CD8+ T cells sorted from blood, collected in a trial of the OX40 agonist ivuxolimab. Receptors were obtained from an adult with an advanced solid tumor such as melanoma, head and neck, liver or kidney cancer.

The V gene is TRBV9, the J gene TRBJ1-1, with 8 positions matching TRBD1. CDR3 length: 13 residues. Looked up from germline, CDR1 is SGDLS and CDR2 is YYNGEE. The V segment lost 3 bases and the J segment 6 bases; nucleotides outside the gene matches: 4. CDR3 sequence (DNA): TGTGCCAGCAGCGAAGGGACAGGCTCTGAAGCTTTCTTT. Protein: CASSEGTGSEAFF.

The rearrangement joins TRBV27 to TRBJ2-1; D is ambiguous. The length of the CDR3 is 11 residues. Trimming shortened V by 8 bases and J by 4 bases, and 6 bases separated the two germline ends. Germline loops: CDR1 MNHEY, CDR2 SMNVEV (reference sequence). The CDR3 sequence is CASGKYNEQFF. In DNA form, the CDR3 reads TGTGCCAGCGGGAAATACAATGAGCAGTTCTTC.